Listed below are T cell receptor beta chains from one sample, sequenced in a study of blood T cells in healthy people across ages. TCRdb analysed the 5' RACE reads with MiXCR anew, one entry per CDR3 protein. The table includes about 1.6 million distinct CDR3 sequences, 34% detected once. The sequenced sample was blood. These TCRs come from a woman aged 25-40 years in good health. Each CDR3 is given with its conserved first and last residue. D genes are given only for firm matches. Clone size is stated in some rows and not others, as once, few, many or a class when expanded.

V,D,J,size,DNA,CDR3
TRBV6-1,.,TRBJ1-1,.,TGTGCCAGCAGTCCATCGGGGCTTAACACTGGAGCTTTCTTT,CASSPSGLNTGAFF
TRBV7-9,.,TRBJ1-2,few,TGTGCCAGCAGCTCAAAGGGAGAGGCTAACTATGGCTACACCTTC,CASSSKGEANYGYTF
TRBV6-1,TRBD1,TRBJ2-5,few,TGTGCCAGCAGTGGTTACAGGGGGAGCGAGACCCAGTACTTC,CASSGYRGSETQYF
TRBV4-1,.,TRBJ1-4,.,TGCGCCAGCAGCCAAGATCGAAAGGGGGTTAACGAAAAACTGTTTTTT,CASSQDRKGVNEKLFF
TRBV5-1,.,TRBJ2-1,.,TGCGCCAGCAGAGAGGGAACAGGGCGGGACAGCGGTGAGCAGTTCTTC,CASREGTGRDSGEQFF
TRBV5-4,TRBD2,TRBJ2-3,.,TGTGCCAGCAGTGTCAGGAGCGGGGTTTTCCCAGATACGCAGTATTTT,CASSVRSGVFPDTQYF
TRBV29-1,TRBD2,TRBJ2-1,.,TGCAGCGCGGTGTCTAGCGGGGGTCTCAATGAGCAGTTCTTC,CSAVSSGGLNEQFF
TRBV5-1,TRBD2,TRBJ2-3,few,TGCGCCAGCAGGGCGGGGACTAGCGGGATAACGGATACGCAGTATTTT,CASRAGTSGITDTQYF
TRBV28,.,TRBJ1-5,few,TGTGCCAGCAGTTTCCGACAGTTTAGCAATCAGCCCCAGCATTTT,CASSFRQFSNQPQHF
TRBV20-1,TRBD1,TRBJ1-5,once,TGCAGTGCCAGAGCCTCGGGACAGGGGAAGACGGGGCCCCAGCATTTT,CSARASGQGKTGPQHF
TRBV7-2,TRBD1,TRBJ2-7,.,TGTGCCAGCAGCTGGGACAGGGCATCCGAGCAATACTTC,CASSWDRASEQYF
TRBV7-9,.,TRBJ1-2,.,TGTGCCAGCAGCTCCAACCCGGGGGGGGGCCCAAGCTATGGCTACATCTTC,CASSSNPGGGPSYGYIF
TRBV2,.,TRBJ2-7,few,TGTGCCAGCAGAGACAGCCCCGGGCAGTACTTC,CASRDSPGQYF
TRBV5-1,TRBD1,TRBJ2-3,.,TGCGCCAGCAGCTTGGAATCCTCACAGGGGTTTGATACGCAGTATTTT,CASSLESSQGFDTQYF
TRBV5-4,TRBD2,TRBJ2-1,.,TGTGCCAGCAGTTCCGCCTCTAGCGGGGGCTACAATGAGCAGTTCTTC,CASSSASSGGYNEQFF
TRBV2,.,TRBJ2-7,few,TGTGCCAGCAGTGAATTGCGACGGGGGAACGAGCAGTACTTC,CASSELRRGNEQYF
TRBV7-9,TRBD1,TRBJ2-3,.,TGTGCCAGCAGTTCGGGACAGACTACCGCCACAGATACGCAGTATTTT,CASSSGQTTATDTQYF
TRBV12-5,.,TRBJ1-2,few,TGTGCTAGTGGTTTGACCCCGGGACCCGATGGGGGCTACACCTTC,CASGLTPGPDGGYTF
TRBV3-1,.,TRBJ2-5,.,TGTGCCAGCAGCCAAAGGGGTCCGGGGGAGCAGTACTTC,CASSQRGPGEQYF
TRBV5-1,.,TRBJ1-1,few,TGCGCCAGCAGCTTGGTCCGGGGCCCTTACACTGAAGCTTTCTTT,CASSLVRGPYTEAFF
TRBV9,.,TRBJ2-1,.,TGTGCCAGCAGGCGAGGGCTAGCGTTACTCGATGAGCAGTTCTTC,CASRRGLALLDEQFF
TRBV5-5,TRBD1,TRBJ1-2,few,TGTGCCAGCAGCGCTTTACAGGGGTCTAACTATGGCTACACCTTC,CASSALQGSNYGYTF
TRBV7-3,TRBD2,TRBJ2-1,.,TGTGTCAGCAGTCCAGGACTAGTTAGCAATGAGCAGTTCTTC,CVSSPGLVSNEQFF
TRBV20-1,.,TRBJ2-1,.,TGCAGTGCCCCAGGGACGGGTAGCTCCTACAATGAGCAGTTCTTC,CSAPGTGSSYNEQFF
TRBV20-1,.,TRBJ2-1,.,TGCAGTGCTAGCACGGACAGTTCCTACAATGAGCAGTTCTTC,CSASTDSSYNEQFF
TRBV12-5,.,TRBJ2-1,.,TGTGCTAGTGGGTTGAATAACAGAGGGGGATACAATGAGCAGTTCTTC,CASGLNNRGGYNEQFF
TRBV5-4,TRBD2,TRBJ2-5,.,TGTGCCAGCAGCATCGGGACTAGCGGTTTAAGCGGGACCCAGTACTTC,CASSIGTSGLSGTQYF
TRBV5-1,TRBD1,TRBJ2-5,many,TGTGCCAGCAGCGGACAGGGATCGGAGACCCAGTACTTC,CASSGQGSETQYF
TRBV20-1,TRBD1,TRBJ1-1,.,TGCAGTGGTCCCCTCGGGACAGGCACTGAAGCTTTCTTT,CSGPLGTGTEAFF
TRBV12-3/TRBV12-4,.,TRBJ1-6,.,TGTGCCAGCACCTTGTATGTCGGGGGAAATTCACCCCTCCACTTT,CASTLYVGGNSPLHF
TRBV4-1,.,TRBJ1-5,.,TGCGCCAGCAGCCAAGACAGGGACAGCAATCAGCCCCAGCATTTT,CASSQDRDSNQPQHF
TRBV4-1,.,TRBJ2-7,few,TGCGCCAGCAGCTATTTGGACGAAAGACGGGACGAGCAGTACTTC,CASSYLDERRDEQYF
TRBV18,TRBD1,TRBJ1-2,once,TGTGCCAGCTCACCCCGGGGACAGGGGTCGTATGGCTACACCTTC,CASSPRGQGSYGYTF
TRBV5-6,.,TRBJ2-5,.,TGTGCCAGCAGCTTGATGGGAGAGCCGGAGACCCAGTACTTC,CASSLMGEPETQYF
TRBV5-1,.,TRBJ2-2,.,TGCGCCAGCAGCCCCCAACGGGGACGGGCCGGGGAGCTGTTTTTT,CASSPQRGRAGELFF
TRBV7-3,.,TRBJ1-4,.,TGTGCCAGCACCGCTAACGTGGGGGTTAATGAAAAACTGTTTTTT,CASTANVGVNEKLFF
TRBV10-3,.,TRBJ2-5,few,TGTGCCATCGGTGGAGGGGGCGATGAGACCCAGTACTTC,CAIGGGGDETQYF
TRBV5-1,TRBD1,TRBJ2-5,.,TGCGCCAGCAGCTTGGAAATAGGACAGGACATAACCGAAGAGACCCAGTACTTC,CASSLEIGQDITEETQYF
TRBV6-1,TRBD2,TRBJ2-3,few,TGTGCCAGCAGTGAATACCTAGCGGGACGCACAGATACGCAGTATTTT,CASSEYLAGRTDTQYF
TRBV30,.,TRBJ2-5,few,TGTGCCTATGGACACCTGATAGAGACCCAGTACTTC,CAYGHLIETQYF
TRBV7-9,.,TRBJ2-1,few,TGTGCCAGCAGCTCCCTAGGACTGGGTGGGGATAATGAGCAGTTCTTC,CASSSLGLGGDNEQFF
TRBV18,TRBD1,TRBJ2-1,.,TGTGCCAGCTCACCGAGGACAGGGGCTTCGAGTAATGAGCAGTTCTTC,CASSPRTGASSNEQFF
TRBV6-6,.,TRBJ2-7,.,TGTGCCAGCAAAAGCGGGGGACAGTCCTACGAGCAGTACTTC,CASKSGGQSYEQYF
TRBV3-1,TRBD2,TRBJ2-1,.,TGTGCCAGCAGCCAAGATCGGCCTCTAGCGGGAAAAGTCAATGAGCAGTTCTTC,CASSQDRPLAGKVNEQFF
TRBV29-1,.,TRBJ2-1,.,TGCAGCGTTCATCTTCGGGGGAGGGGGGCTGAGCAGTTCTTC,CSVHLRGRGAEQFF
TRBV12-5,TRBD1,TRBJ1-5,.,TGTGCTGACAGGGACAGGGATAATTTTAGCAATCAGCCCCAGCATTTT,CADRDRDNFSNQPQHF
TRBV7-2,TRBD2,TRBJ2-7,.,TGTGCCAGCAGCTTACCGGTTGTAGGACTGGGGAGGGGTTACGAGCAGTACTTC,CASSLPVVGLGRGYEQYF
TRBV27,TRBD2,TRBJ2-5,.,TGTGCCAGCAGTATCCGCCCAGCGGGGGGGCGTCCCGAGACCCAGTACTTC,CASSIRPAGGRPETQYF
TRBV4-2,.,TRBJ2-1,.,TGTGCCAGCAGCCAAGAATCCCGGGGACCTTACAATGAGCAGTTCTTC,CASSQESRGPYNEQFF
TRBV12-3/TRBV12-4,TRBD2,TRBJ2-5,many,TGTGCCAGCAGTTTCGGACTAGGAGAGGGAGAGACCCAGTACTTC,CASSFGLGEGETQYF
TRBV6-1,TRBD2,TRBJ2-1,.,TGTGCCAGCAGTATTACCCCCTCCACTAGCGGGAGGACCAATGAGCAGTTCTTC,CASSITPSTSGRTNEQFF
TRBV11-2,.,TRBJ2-5,few,TGTGCCAGCAGCTCCGATCCCGAGGAGACCCAGTACTTC,CASSSDPEETQYF
TRBV18,TRBD1,TRBJ1-2,.,TGTGCCAGCTCACAAGCAACAGGGGTTGGCGGCTACACCTTC,CASSQATGVGGYTF
TRBV10-3,.,TRBJ2-2,few,TGTGCCATCTCGGAGACAGACGTTCCCGGGGAGCTGTTTTTT,CAISETDVPGELFF
TRBV7-3,.,TRBJ2-1,few,TGTGCCAGCAGCTTGCAGTCCTACAATGAGCAGTTCTTC,CASSLQSYNEQFF
TRBV20-1,.,TRBJ1-1,.,TGCAGTGCTAGGGTCGGGGGGCGGAACAGTTTTGTTTTCTTT,CSARVGGRNSFVFF
TRBV13,TRBD1,TRBJ2-5,.,TGTGCCAGCAGCCCGTCCCGGGACAGGGCTGAGGAGACCCAGTACTTC,CASSPSRDRAEETQYF
TRBV9,.,TRBJ1-2,.,TGTGCCAGCAGCGCAGAAGGTTCTGGCTACACCTTC,CASSAEGSGYTF
TRBV2,TRBD1,TRBJ2-6,few,TGTGCCAGCAGTGGACAGGGGGGAGACTCTGGGGCCAACGTCCTGACTTTC,CASSGQGGDSGANVLTF